This TCR beta chain was observed in a study of blood T cell repertoires in COVID-19. TCRdb's table, derived via immunoSEQ multiplex PCR, lists solely in-frame clones and lacks some. The sample records 220,000 or so clones, 70% to 85% being singletons. This clone was detected a few times. Per germline, CDR1 LNHNV and CDR2 YYDKDF (reference sequence). The germline V and J ends were trimmed by 0 bases and 7 bases, with 21 bases remaining between them. CDR3 length equals 17 residues. Source material: peripheral blood. The chain recombines TRBV15 with TRBJ1-2; D not resolved. This receptor was identified in a woman of 80 years or more with acute or convalescent COVID-19. The CDR3 nucleotides read TGTGCCACCAGCAGAGATCCCAGGTTGGCCCTAAATGTTGGCTACACCTTC. Its translation: CATSRDPRLALNVGYTF.